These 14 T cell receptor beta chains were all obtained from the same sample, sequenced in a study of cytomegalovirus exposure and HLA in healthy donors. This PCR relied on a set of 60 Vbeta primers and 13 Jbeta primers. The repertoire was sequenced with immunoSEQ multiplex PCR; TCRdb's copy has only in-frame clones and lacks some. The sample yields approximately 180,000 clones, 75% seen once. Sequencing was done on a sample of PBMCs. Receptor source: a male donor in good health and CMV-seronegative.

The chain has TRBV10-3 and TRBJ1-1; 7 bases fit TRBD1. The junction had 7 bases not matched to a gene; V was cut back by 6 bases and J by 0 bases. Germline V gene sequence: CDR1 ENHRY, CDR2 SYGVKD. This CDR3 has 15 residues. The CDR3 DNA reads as TGTGCCATCAGCCCCGACAGGGCGATGAACACTGAAGCTTTCTTT. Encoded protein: CAISPDRAMNTEAFF.

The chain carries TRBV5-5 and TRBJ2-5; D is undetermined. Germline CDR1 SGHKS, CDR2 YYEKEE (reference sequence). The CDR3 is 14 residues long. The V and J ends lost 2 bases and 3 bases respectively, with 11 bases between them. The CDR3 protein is CASSFVGTEETQYF. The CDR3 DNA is TGTGCCAGCAGCTTCGTAGGCACAGAAGAGACCCAGTACTTC. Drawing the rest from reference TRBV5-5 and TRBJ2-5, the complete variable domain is DAGVTQSPTHLIKTRGQQVTLRCSPISGHKSVSWYQQVLGQGPQFIFQYYEKEERGRGNFPDRFSARQFPNYSSELNVNALLLGDSALYLCASSFVGTEETQYFGPGTRLLVL.

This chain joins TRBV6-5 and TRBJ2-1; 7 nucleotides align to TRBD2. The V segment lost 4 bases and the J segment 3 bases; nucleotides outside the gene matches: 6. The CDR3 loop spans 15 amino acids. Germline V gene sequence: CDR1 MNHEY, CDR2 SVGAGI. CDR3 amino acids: CASSSDRDYYNEQFF. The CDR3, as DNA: TGTGCCAGCAGTTCCGACCGGGACTACTACAATGAGCAGTTCTTC.

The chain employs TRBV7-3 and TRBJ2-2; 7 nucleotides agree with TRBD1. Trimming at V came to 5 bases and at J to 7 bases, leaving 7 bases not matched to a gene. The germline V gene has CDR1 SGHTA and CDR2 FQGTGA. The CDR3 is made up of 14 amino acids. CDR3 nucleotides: TGTGCCAGCAGCATAGACAGGGACGTCGGGGAGCTGTTTTTT. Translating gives CASSIDRDVGELFF.

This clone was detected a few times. The CDR3 nucleotides read TGCGCCAGCAGCCAAGATCCGACATCGGGCAATCAGCCCCAGCATTTT. It is translated as CASSQDPTSGNQPQHF. The J gene is TRBJ1-5, the V gene TRBV4-1; D remains unclear. The V and J ends lost 0 bases and 2 bases respectively, with 11 bases between them. Germline CDR1 and CDR2: MGHRA and YSYEKL. This CDR3 spans 16 amino acids.

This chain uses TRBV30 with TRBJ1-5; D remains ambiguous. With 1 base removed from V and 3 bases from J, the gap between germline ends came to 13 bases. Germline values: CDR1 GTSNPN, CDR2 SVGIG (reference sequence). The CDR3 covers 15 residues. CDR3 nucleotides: TGTGCCTGGAGTGCGGTGGGCAGCTCCAATCAGCCCCAGCATTTT. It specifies CAWSAVGSSNQPQHF.

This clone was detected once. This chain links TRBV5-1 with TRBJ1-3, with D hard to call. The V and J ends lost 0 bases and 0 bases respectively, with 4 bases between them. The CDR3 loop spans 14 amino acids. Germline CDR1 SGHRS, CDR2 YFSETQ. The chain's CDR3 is CASSLGLSGNTIYF. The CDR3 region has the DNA TGCGCCAGCAGCTTGGGGCTCTCTGGAAACACCATATATTTT. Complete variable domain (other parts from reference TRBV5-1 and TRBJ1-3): KAGVTQTPRYLIKTRGQQVTLSCSPISGHRSVSWYQQTPGQGLQFLFEYFSETQRNKGNFPGRFSGRQFSNSRSEMNVSTLELGDSALYLCASSLGLSGNTIYFGEGSWLTVV.

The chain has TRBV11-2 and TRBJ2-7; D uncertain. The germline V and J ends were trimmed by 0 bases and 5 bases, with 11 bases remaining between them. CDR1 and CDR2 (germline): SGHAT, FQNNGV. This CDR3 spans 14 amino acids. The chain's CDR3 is CASSLDSATDEQYF. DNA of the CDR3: TGTGCCAGCAGCTTAGACTCCGCGACTGACGAGCAGTACTTC. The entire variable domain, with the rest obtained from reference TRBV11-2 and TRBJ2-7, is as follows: EAGVAQSPRYKIIEKRQSVAFWCNPISGHATLYWYQQILGQGPKLLIQFQNNGVVDDSQLPKDRFSAERLKGVDSTLKIQPAKLEDSAVYLCASSLDSATDEQYFGPGTRLTVT.

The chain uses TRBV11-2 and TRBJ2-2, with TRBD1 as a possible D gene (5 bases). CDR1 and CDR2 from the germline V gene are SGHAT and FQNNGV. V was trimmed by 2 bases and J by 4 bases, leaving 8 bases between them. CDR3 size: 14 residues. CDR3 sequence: CASSLRQSTGELFF. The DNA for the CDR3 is TGTGCCAGCAGCTTAAGACAGAGCACCGGGGAGCTGTTTTTT.

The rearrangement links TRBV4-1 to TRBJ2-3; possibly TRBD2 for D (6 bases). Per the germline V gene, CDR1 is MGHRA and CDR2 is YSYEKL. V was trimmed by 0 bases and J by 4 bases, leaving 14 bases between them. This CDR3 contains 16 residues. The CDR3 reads CASSQDGGLSPDTQYF. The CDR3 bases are TGCGCCAGCAGCCAAGATGGGGGACTGTCCCCAGATACGCAGTATTTT.

The CDR3 spells CASSLWGTGRPEAFF. In DNA form, the CDR3 reads TGTGCCAGCAGTTTATGGGGGACAGGGAGGCCTGAAGCTTTCTTT. The V call is TRBV28, the J call TRBJ1-1, with 9 nucleotides matching TRBD1. V lost 0 bases, J lost 6 bases, and 5 bases stayed unmatched. The CDR3 is 15 amino acids. The germline gives CDR1 MDHEN, CDR2 SYDVKM. The full variable domain, in which reference TRBV28 and TRBJ1-1 provide the parts outside the CDR3, is DVKVTQSSRYLVKRTGEKVFLECVQDMDHENMFWYRQDPGLGLRLIYFSYDVKMKEKGDIPEGYSVSREKKERFSLILESASTNQTSMYLCASSLWGTGRPEAFFGQGTRLTVV.

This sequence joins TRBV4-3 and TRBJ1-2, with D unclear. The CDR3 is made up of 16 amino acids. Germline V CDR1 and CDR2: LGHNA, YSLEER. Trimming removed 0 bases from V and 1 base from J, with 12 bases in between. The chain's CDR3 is CASSQEIEESNYGYTF. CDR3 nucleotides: TGCGCCAGCAGCCAAGAAATAGAGGAAAGTAACTATGGCTACACCTTC.

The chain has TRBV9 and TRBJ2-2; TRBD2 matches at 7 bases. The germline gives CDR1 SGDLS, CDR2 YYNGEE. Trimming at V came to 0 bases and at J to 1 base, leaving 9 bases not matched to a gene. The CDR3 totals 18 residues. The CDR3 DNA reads TGTGCCAGCAGCGTAGCCGGAGGGCTAGCGGTGAACACCGGGGAGCTGTTTTTT. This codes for CASSVAGGLAVNTGELFF.

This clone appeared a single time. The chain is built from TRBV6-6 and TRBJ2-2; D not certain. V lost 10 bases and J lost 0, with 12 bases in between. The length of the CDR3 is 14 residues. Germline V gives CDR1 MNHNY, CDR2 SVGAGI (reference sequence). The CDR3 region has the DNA TGTGCCACCACAGTGAGTTCGAACACCGGGGAGCTGTTTTTT. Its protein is CATTVSSNTGELFF.